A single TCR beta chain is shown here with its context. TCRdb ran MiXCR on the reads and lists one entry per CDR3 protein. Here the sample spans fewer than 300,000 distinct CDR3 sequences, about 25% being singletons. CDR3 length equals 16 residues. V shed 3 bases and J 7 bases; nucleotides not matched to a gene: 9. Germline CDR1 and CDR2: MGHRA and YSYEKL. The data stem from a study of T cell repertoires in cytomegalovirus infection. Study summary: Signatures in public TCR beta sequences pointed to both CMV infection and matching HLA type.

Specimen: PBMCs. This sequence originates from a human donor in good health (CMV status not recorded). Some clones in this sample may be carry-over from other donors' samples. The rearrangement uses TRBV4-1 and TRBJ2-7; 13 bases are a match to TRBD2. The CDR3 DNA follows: TGCGCCAGCAGCCAGGGGACTAGCGGGATCTCTCCTGAGCAGTACTTC. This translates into CASSQGTSGISPEQYF.